Below, 32 T cell receptor beta chains from the same sample are listed, as sequenced in a study of OX40 agonist ivuxolimab in advanced cancers. Repertoires were generated with immunoSEQ multiplex PCR, while TCRdb's copy carries only in-frame clones and drops some. The repertoire holds about 100,000 clones, with approximately 89% as singletons. The material sequenced was CD4+ or CD8+ T cells sorted from blood, taken in a trial of the OX40 agonist ivuxolimab. The receptors were sampled from an adult with an advanced solid tumor such as melanoma, head and neck, liver or kidney cancer.

The V gene is TRBV18, the J gene TRBJ2-7; 11 nucleotides align to TRBD1. Germline trimming cut 4 bases from V and 11 bases from J; bases unmatched to any gene: 10. This CDR3 comprises 14 residues. From germline, CDR1 is KGHSH and CDR2 LQKENI. The CDR3 protein is CASSRQPGQGVEYF. CDR3 nucleotides: TGTGCCAGCTCACGACAGCCGGGACAGGGGGTTGAGTACTTC. The whole variable domain, filled in from reference TRBV18 and TRBJ2-7, reads NAGVMQNPRHLVRRRGQEARLRCSPMKGHSHVYWYRQLPEEGLKFMVYLQKENIIDESGMPKERFSAEFPKEGPSILRIQQVVRGDSAAYFCASSRQPGQGVEYFGPGTRLTVT.

The chain has TRBV6-5 and TRBJ2-1; D is ambiguous. Germline values: CDR1 MNHEY, CDR2 SVGAGI. V was shortened by 6 bases and J by 3 bases, with 15 bases between the two germline ends. The CDR3 contains 15 residues. CDR3 bases: TGTGCCAGCAGCATAAACGGTTTAGGCTACAATGAGCAGTTCTTC. Translation: CASSINGLGYNEQFF.

The chain recombines TRBV6-5 with TRBJ1-5; the D gene is possibly TRBD1 (5 bases). The V gene's germline CDR1 is MNHEY and CDR2 SVGAGI. Trimming took off 0 bases at V and 5 bases at J, with 8 bases between the two ends. The CDR3 consists of 14 residues. This CDR3 reads CASSYSGVYQPQHF. The CDR3 DNA reads as TGTGCCAGCAGTTACTCAGGGGTATATCAGCCCCAGCATTTT.

CDR3 protein: CASSVDAGGPKVGELFF. The CDR3 coding sequence is TGTGCCAGCAGCGTAGATGCGGGAGGGCCTAAAGTCGGGGAGCTGTTTTTT. The chain joins TRBV9 to TRBJ2-2, with 9 bases fitting TRBD2. The junction had 10 bases not matched to a gene; V was cut back by 0 bases and J by 7 bases. Germline CDR1 reads SGDLS; CDR2 reads YYNGEE. This CDR3 has 17 residues.

This clone was seen once. The chain couples TRBV6-5 to TRBJ2-7; 11 bases map to TRBD2. The V segment lost 0 bases and the J segment 2 bases; nucleotides outside the gene matches: 3. The CDR3 runs 16 residues. Germline V gives CDR1 MNHEY, CDR2 SVGAGI. CDR3 DNA sequence: TGTGCCAGCAGTTACTCCACGACTAGCGGGACCTACGAGCAGTACTTC. It translates to CASSYSTTSGTYEQYF.

This clone was observed a single time. This sequence joins TRBV5-4 and TRBJ2-1; 10 bases agree with TRBD2. J gave up 6 bases and V 4 bases, and 7 bases lay outside the gene matches. The germline V gene has CDR1 SGHNT and CDR2 YYREEE (reference sequence). The CDR3 runs 15 residues. CDR3: CASSHGLADINEQFF. The CDR3 DNA reads TGTGCCAGCAGCCACGGACTAGCGGACATCAATGAGCAGTTCTTC.

CDR3 bases: TGCGCCAGCAGCACCCGACTAGCGGGAGATTCTGAGCAGTTCTTC. This encodes CASSTRLAGDSEQFF. This rearrangement joins TRBV4-1 to TRBJ2-1; TRBD2 agrees at 12 bases. J was trimmed by 9 bases and V by 5 bases; bases with no gene match: 8. Per germline, CDR1 MGHRA and CDR2 YSYEKL. This CDR3 spans 15 amino acids.

The CDR3 is CASSYNPGTVTYEQYF. CDR3 DNA sequence: TGTGCCAGCAGCTACAATCCAGGGACAGTAACCTACGAGCAGTACTTC. This rearrangement joins TRBV9 to TRBJ2-7; the match to TRBD1 covers 7 bases. The CDR3 is 16 residues long. Trimming removed 4 bases from V and 2 bases from J; junction bases left unmatched: 12. The V gene's germline CDR1 is SGDLS and CDR2 YYNGEE.

The chain couples TRBV5-4 to TRBJ2-1, with D unclear. This CDR3 is 13 amino acids long. Germline CDR1 reads SGHNT; CDR2 reads YYREEE (reference sequence). Trimming pared 2 bases from V and 12 bases from J, leaving 15 bases between. The CDR3 sequence is CASSFYVRKGQFF. CDR3 bases: TGTGCCAGCAGCTTTTACGTGAGAAAGGGGCAGTTCTTC.

Comments on this clone: Compared with germline, one end of the junction differs, possibly owing to a read error. The chain is built from TRBV7-6 and TRBJ2-1; perhaps TRBD1 as D (6 bases). Germline CDR1 and CDR2: SGHVS and FNYEAQ. This CDR3 has 17 residues. CDR3 nucleotides: TGTGCCAGCAGCTTAGAGGAAAACAGGGCCATCTCCAATGGGCAGTTCTTC. This translates into CASSLEENRAISNGQFF.

V usage is TRBV9 and J usage is TRBJ2-1; 7 bases line up with TRBD2. This CDR3 comprises 15 residues. Trimming cost V 4 bases and J 5 bases; bases outside gene matches: 9. From germline, CDR1 is SGDLS and CDR2 YYNGEE. The CDR3 region is CASSLEGGPNNEQFF. In nucleotides, the CDR3 is TGTGCCAGCAGCCTAGAGGGAGGGCCGAACAATGAGCAGTTCTTC.

The chain joins TRBV15 to TRBJ2-1; the D gene is possibly TRBD2 (6 bases). The V gene lost 0 bases and the J gene lost 6 bases, with 9 bases spanning the gap. The germline V gene has CDR1 LNHNV and CDR2 YYDKDF (reference sequence). The CDR3 length is 14 residues. The CDR3 sequence: CATSRDTSSNEQFF. In DNA, the CDR3 is TGTGCCACCAGCAGAGACACTAGCAGCAATGAGCAGTTCTTC. Full variable domain (rest looked up from reference TRBV15 and TRBJ2-1): DAMVIQNPRYQVTQFGKPVTLSCSQTLNHNVMYWYQQKSSQAPKLLFHYYDKDFNNEADTPDNFQSRRPNTSFCFLDIRSPGLGDTAMYLCATSRDTSSNEQFFGPGTRLTVL.

The V call is TRBV6-5, the J call TRBJ2-1; TRBD1 agrees at 8 bases. CDR1 is MNHEY and CDR2 is SVGAGI in the germline V gene. The CDR3 covers 13 residues. Losses at the gene ends were 5 bases for V and 9 bases for J; bases not matched to a gene: 6. The CDR3 bases are TGTGCCAGCAGTCGTACAGGGGGACGTGAGCAGTTCTTC. Protein sequence: CASSRTGGREQFF.

The chain carries TRBV10-3 and TRBJ1-3; D unresolved. V lost 4 bases, J lost 0 bases, and 10 bases lay in between. Germline lookup yields CDR1 ENHRY and CDR2 SYGVKD. The CDR3 covers 15 residues. CDR3 in amino acids: CAISGRGSSGNTIYF. As DNA, the CDR3 is TGTGCCATCAGTGGAAGAGGGAGCTCTGGAAACACCATATATTTT.

The chain has TRBV28 and TRBJ1-5; D is perhaps TRBD1 (6 bases). V lost 7 bases, J lost 6 bases, and 16 bases lay in between. The CDR3 extends over 14 amino acids. Germline V lookup: CDR1 MDHEN, CDR2 SYDVKM. The CDR3: CASILQGGGQPQHF. The CDR3 bases are TGTGCCAGCATCCTCCAAGGGGGGGGTCAGCCCCAGCATTTT.

The rearrangement joins TRBV5-1 to TRBJ2-2, with a tentative D call TRBD2 (6 bases). Germline loops: CDR1 SGHRS, CDR2 YFSETQ. Between the trimmed V and J ends, which lost 3 bases and 6 bases, there was a span of 15 bases. The CDR3 loop spans 15 amino acids. This CDR3 is CASSSIGDLAGELFF. As DNA, the CDR3 is TGCGCCAGCAGCTCAATCGGGGACTTGGCCGGGGAGCTGTTTTTT.

The rearrangement uses TRBV6-4 and TRBJ2-1; D is perhaps TRBD2 (6 bases). CDR3 length: 16 residues. CDR1 and CDR2 (germline): MRHNA, SNTAGT. The ends were cut back, 4 bases at V and 9 bases at J, with 22 bases in the middle. The CDR3: CASSVSLAAPRGEQFF. In DNA form, the CDR3 reads TGTGCCAGCAGTGTAAGTTTAGCGGCCCCTCGGGGTGAGCAGTTCTTC.

The chain joins TRBV19 to TRBJ2-1, with D unclear. V gave up 9 bases and J gave up 0 bases, with 15 bases separating them. The length of the CDR3 is 15 residues. Germline CDR1 and CDR2: LNHDA and SQIVND (reference sequence). The CDR3 is CASSRGANSYNEQFF. CDR3 nucleotides: TGTGCCAGCAGCCGTGGAGCGAACTCCTACAATGAGCAGTTCTTC.

This rearrangement joins TRBV4-2 to TRBJ2-4; 8 bases map to TRBD2. This CDR3 is built from 15 residues. Germline V gene lookup returns CDR1 LGHNA and CDR2 YNFKEQ. J gave up 8 bases and V 0 bases, and 6 bases lay outside the gene matches. The CDR3 reads CASSQEGAGVHIQYF. The DNA for the CDR3 is TGTGCCAGCAGCCAAGAAGGAGCGGGAGTCCACATTCAGTACTTC.

The chain employs TRBV7-3 and TRBJ2-5; D is uncertain. The germline V and J ends were trimmed by 5 bases and 0 bases, with 7 bases remaining between them. The length of the CDR3 is 13 residues. Germline V gene sequence: CDR1 SGHTA, CDR2 FQGTGA. The CDR3 bases are TGTGCCAGCAGCCCCAGTAACCAAGAGACCCAGTACTTC. It is translated as CASSPSNQETQYF. Variable domain in full (rest from reference TRBV7-3 and TRBJ2-5): GAGVSQTPSNKVTEKGKYVELRCDPISGHTALYWYRQSLGQGPEFLIYFQGTGAADDSGLPNDRFFAVRPEGSVSTLKIQRTERGDSAVYLCASSPSNQETQYFGPGTRLLVL.

The chain employs TRBV25-1 and TRBJ1-1; a weak D match, TRBD1 (6 bases). The V end was cut by 8 bases, the J end by 1 base, with 17 bases between. CDR3 length equals 15 residues. Germline CDR1 reads MGHDK; CDR2 reads SYGVNS. The CDR3 is CASQTQGYGNTEAFF. The CDR3 coding sequence is TGTGCCAGCCAGACACAGGGATACGGGAACACTGAAGCTTTCTTT.

This clone was detected once. CDR3 in amino acids: CASSTRTGDEKLFF. In DNA form, the CDR3 reads TGCGCCAGCAGCACCCGGACAGGGGACGAAAAACTGTTTTTT. J is TRBJ1-4 and V is TRBV5-1; 9 positions match TRBD1. The CDR3 is 14 residues long. V was clipped by 4 bases and J by 8 bases; unmatched bases: 6. Germline CDR1 SGHRS, CDR2 YFSETQ. Full variable domain (rest looked up from reference TRBV5-1 and TRBJ1-4): KAGVTQTPRYLIKTRGQQVTLSCSPISGHRSVSWYQQTPGQGLQFLFEYFSETQRNKGNFPGRFSGRQFSNSRSEMNVSTLELGDSALYLCASSTRTGDEKLFFGSGTQLSVL.

This clone was recorded only once. The genes are TRBV6-5 and TRBJ2-1, with D unresolved. CDR3 length: 13 amino acids. The germline gives CDR1 MNHEY, CDR2 SVGAGI. Trimming cost V 1 base and J 7 bases, with 8 bases left between them. CDR3 DNA: TGTGCCAGCAGTTACTTTTGGGGTAATGAGCAGTTCTTC. This sequence encodes CASSYFWGNEQFF.

DNA for the CDR3: TGCGCCAGCAGCTTGGCCCCTACTAGCGCCACAGATACGCAGTATTTT. The encoded protein is CASSLAPTSATDTQYF. This chain connects TRBV5-1 to TRBJ2-3, with 7 nucleotides matching TRBD2. The V gene's germline CDR1 is SGHRS and CDR2 YFSETQ. The CDR3 loop spans 16 amino acids. V shed 0 bases, J shed 2 bases, and the junction held 6 bases outside the gene matches.

This sequence joins TRBV18 and TRBJ2-3; D may be TRBD2 (5 bases). CDR3 length: 15 amino acids. Germline lookup yields CDR1 KGHSH and CDR2 LQKENI. The ends were cut back, 4 bases at V and 0 bases at J, with 11 bases in the middle. CDR3 residues: CASSLWTLSTDTQYF. The CDR3 DNA is TGTGCCAGCTCACTTTGGACTTTAAGCACAGATACGCAGTATTTT.

The chain carries TRBV19 and TRBJ2-2; TRBD2 matches at 12 bases. The CDR3 covers 17 residues. The V segment lost 2 bases and the J segment 8 bases; nucleotides outside the gene matches: 9. CDR1 is LNHDA, CDR2 SQIVND, per germline (reference sequence). The CDR3 sequence: CASSISAGLAGIGELFF. In DNA, the CDR3 is TGTGCCAGTAGTATATCCGCAGGACTAGCGGGAATAGGGGAGCTGTTTTTT.

Written as DNA, the CDR3 is TGTGCCAGCAGCTTAGTGGGCCCCAGGGTCTACGAGCAGTACTTC. Protein product: CASSLVGPRVYEQYF. This chain joins TRBV7-9 and TRBJ2-7; a weak D match, TRBD1 (5 bases). Germline-derived CDR1 and CDR2 are SEHNR and FQNEAQ (reference sequence). CDR3 length: 15 amino acids. The V gene lost 1 base and the J gene lost 3 bases, with 13 bases spanning the gap.

V gene TRBV5-1 combines with J gene TRBJ2-5; D remains unclear. V was clipped by 0 bases and J by 5 bases, with 17 bases between them. The germline CDR1 and CDR2 sequences are SGHRS and YFSETQ. The CDR3 runs 16 residues. CDR3 sequence reads: CASSLAQVLAGETQYF. The CDR3 DNA follows: TGCGCCAGCAGCTTGGCCCAGGTGTTAGCTGGTGAGACCCAGTACTTC.

The rearrangement uses TRBV4-3 and TRBJ2-1, with D possibly being TRBD1 or TRBD2 (6 bases each). This CDR3 is 18 amino acids long. CDR1 LGHNA and CDR2 YSLEER come from the germline V gene. Trimming shortened V by 3 bases and J by 0 bases, and 18 bases separated the two germline ends. The CDR3 region is CASSHVYRGQSSYNEQFF. The CDR3 nucleotides read TGCGCCAGCAGCCACGTTTATCGGGGGCAAAGCTCCTACAATGAGCAGTTCTTC.

The genes are TRBV27 and TRBJ1-1; 7 bases match TRBD1. Germline V lookup: CDR1 MNHEY, CDR2 SMNVEV (reference sequence). The CDR3 covers 15 residues. V dropped 6 bases and J dropped 7; count of bases not matched to a gene: 14. The CDR3 sequence is CASSRIPGQLYEAFF. The CDR3 DNA reads as TGTGCCAGCAGCCGAATTCCGGGACAGTTATATGAAGCTTTCTTT.

The chain has TRBV9 and TRBJ1-3, with D unclear. From germline, CDR1 is SGDLS and CDR2 YYNGEE. The CDR3 consists of 15 residues. The V gene lost 1 base and the J gene lost 0 bases, with 8 bases spanning the gap. The chain's CDR3 is CASSVRGDSGNTIYF. The CDR3 nucleotides read TGTGCCAGCAGCGTACGTGGGGACTCTGGAAACACCATATATTTT.

This rearrangement joins TRBV11-2 to TRBJ1-4; no reliable D call. V shed 4 bases and J shed 5 bases, with 17 bases lying between them. The CDR3 is made up of 16 amino acids. Germline CDR1 reads SGHAT; CDR2 reads FQNNGV. CDR3: CASSSPLPGRNEKLFF. The CDR3 nucleotides are TGTGCCAGCAGCTCCCCACTACCCGGGAGGAATGAAAAACTGTTTTTT.